This T cell receptor beta chain appears in the sequencing data of a study of tumor-infiltrating lymphocytes in primary liver carcinoma (dated by TCRdb to about 2017). For the wider study: Five patients with histopathologically diagnosed primary liver carcinoma underwent surgical resection in China between November 2015 and 2016. Hepatocellular carcinoma (four) or combined HCC and intrahepatic cholangiocarcinoma (one) was present in the five patients, who were three men and two women aged 30 to 69 years. The tumors of the five patients were staged as T1-T3 N0M0, with maximum diameters ranging from roughly 4 to 10 cm. Each sample produced roughly 3.65 to 7.13 million productive TCRbeta reads, and read depth showed no significant difference between tissue types. For each liver tumor, the study sampled five regions along with adjacent normal tissue and blood, and applied TCRbeta repertoire sequencing, expression microarrays and whole-exome sequencing. A total of approximately 35 specimens from 5 patients underwent TCRbeta repertoire sequencing, comprising around 25 tumor regions, 5 adjacent noncancerous liver tissues and 5 peripheral blood samples. Repertoires from technical replicates were highly reproducible, with mean shared-clone rates approximately 0.88 and correlation coefficients above 0.95. What the study reported, not specific to this receptor: The study included only four to six patients, and the authors note findings should be validated in a larger study. Pairs of tumor regions showed greater repertoire overlap (mean 36%) than tumor-adjacent pairs (roughly 17%) or tumor-blood pairs (about 14%), which is consistent with antigen-driven expansion. Because the samples were bulk and unsorted, CD4+ and CD8+ T cell repertoires could not be compared. Because only the TCR beta chain was sequenced and unpaired alpha chains were not captured, true repertoire diversity is likely underestimated. The top 250 clones made up a significantly larger repertoire fraction in tumors than in blood (p = 0.039).

A constant-region primer and ProtoScript II reverse transcriptase were used to reverse-transcribe TCRbeta-specific cDNA from roughly 500 ng total RNA. Construction of the TCRbeta libraries relied on three nested rounds of multiplex PCR, following a slightly modified ARM-PCR procedure. Each of the first two PCR rounds ran for around 10 cycles using multiplex TRBV1-TRBV30 forward primers together with a Cbeta reverse primer. A final 25-cycle PCR with Deep VentR polymerase added sample barcodes and Illumina adapters. Before sequencing, amplicons of 200-500 bp were gel-purified using a QIAquick gel extraction kit. An Illumina HiSeq 2500 was used to sequence the TCRbeta amplicons, generating 250-bp paired-end reads. As for how the authors treated the data: Trimmomatic v0.33 was used to quality-trim the reads, and FLASH v1.2.11 was used to merge paired reads so that full CDR3 sequences could be recovered. V, D and J germline segments were assigned to the rearranged TCRbeta sequences by MiGEC v1.2.1b. Clonotype statistics and Shannon-Wiener diversity indices were computed with VDJtools v1.0.0. Except for diversity analysis, only each sample's 250 most abundant clonotypes were used in subsequent analyses to reduce sampling bias. TCRdb cleaned the public reads at Q25 with fastp, built clones with MiXCR and kept in-frame beta chains. CDR3 protein duplicates are merged, each entry listing the most common genes and DNA. The V and J calls, along with clone size, are taken from TCRdb and not from the paper's own processing. The sample data list about 180,000 distinct CDR3 sequences, and 50% to 75% of these were observed just once. Jointly, the top ten make up approximately 65% of the sample.

The germline V gene yields WSHSY for CDR1 and SAAADI for CDR2. From its cysteine to its phenylalanine, the CDR3 spans 15 amino acids. The CDR3 DNA has 45 bases and is translated from base 1. Turning to this clonotype: Its cognate antigen has yet to be identified. Germline is not matched at one junction end, which may reflect a read error.

TRIzol reagent was used to extract blood RNA from unsorted whole blood, while the DNeasy Blood & Tissue kit provided the germline DNA. Chronic HBV infection was present in the patients, and the patients were treatment-naive at sampling. Approximately 4.1 milliliters of peripheral blood were collected into K2EDTA tubes before surgery. The source material was peripheral blood. This receptor was taken from a man aged 35-49 years with primary liver carcinoma and hepatitis B virus infection. This chain joins TRBV10-2 to TRBJ2-7, and the D gene may be TRBD2, 6 bases matching. The encoded CDR3 is CTSSVGGGHNYEQYF. In nucleotides, the sequence is TGCACCAGTAGTGTGGGGGGAGGACACAACTACGAGCAGTACTTC.